A single sample is the source of the 8 T cell receptor beta chains below, sequenced in a study of T cell clonotyping in hematopoietic cell transplantation. TCRdb's copy holds only in-frame clones and misses some; the assay was immunoSEQ multiplex PCR. The data contain fewer than 25,000 clones, roughly 88% of them singletons. Time point of the sample: recipient sample about 28 days before transplant, after cytoreduction. The input for sequencing was peripheral blood mononuclear cells, taken before stem cell transplant. These receptors were collected from a man between 18 and 29 years old with biphenotypic leukemia. Some clones in this sample may be carry-over from other donors' samples.

V gene TRBV11-2 combines with J gene TRBJ2-2; D not resolved. With 1 base removed from V and 4 bases from J, the gap between germline ends came to 4 bases. This CDR3 has 13 amino acids. From germline, CDR1 is SGHAT and CDR2 FQNNGV. In nucleotides, the CDR3 is TGTGCCAGCAGCTTAGCTTTCACCGGGGAGCTGTTTTTT. This encodes CASSLAFTGELFF.

The chain is built from TRBV27 and TRBJ2-3, with D unclear. The V end was cut by 5 bases, the J end by 0 bases, with 12 bases between. The CDR3 is 15 amino acids. The germline CDR1 and CDR2 sequences are MNHEY and SMNVEV (reference sequence). The CDR3 loop reads CASSATVLSTDTQYF. The CDR3 coding sequence is TGTGCCAGCAGTGCAACGGTACTTAGCACAGATACGCAGTATTTT.

CDR3 amino acids: CASSLASNQPQHF. Here the CDR3 DNA reads TGTGCCAGCAGCTTGGCGAGCAATCAGCCCCAGCATTTT. The chain uses TRBV5-6 and TRBJ1-5; D gene uncertain. Germline CDR1 is SGHDT and CDR2 is YYEEEE. The ends were cut back, 0 bases at V and 1 base at J, with 2 bases in the middle. This CDR3 has 13 amino acids.

The chain carries TRBV7-9 and TRBJ2-7; D may match TRBD1 or TRBD2 (5 bases each). The CDR3 is 13 residues long. The V gene's germline CDR1 is SEHNR and CDR2 FQNEAQ (reference sequence). With 9 bases removed from V and 2 bases from J, the gap between germline ends came to 14 bases. CDR3 in amino acids: CASFGGPTYEQYF. The CDR3 DNA sequence: TGTGCCAGTTTTGGGGGACCCACCTACGAGCAGTACTTC.

The gene calls are TRBV19 and TRBJ1-6, with 9 bases identical to TRBD1. The trim removed 6 bases at V and 9 bases at J, leaving 6 bases unmatched. CDR1 and CDR2 from the germline V gene are LNHDA and SQIVND (reference sequence). There are 14 residues in the CDR3. CDR3 in DNA: TGTGCCAGTAGCCTGGGACAGGGAATTTCACCCCTCCACTTT. Its protein product is CASSLGQGISPLHF.

This clone has only one observation. The J gene is TRBJ1-1, the V gene TRBV25-1; 9 bases match TRBD1. The length of the CDR3 is 13 residues. The junction had 6 bases not matched to a gene; V was cut back by 7 bases and J by 6 bases. The germline gives CDR1 MGHDK, CDR2 SYGVNS. The CDR3 DNA follows: TGTGCCAGCACCTTACAGGGGGCCGCTGAAGCTTTCTTT. It translates to CASTLQGAAEAFF.

The chain joins TRBV6-1 to TRBJ1-2; D perhaps matches TRBD1 (6 bases). This CDR3 comprises 16 residues. Between the trimmed V and J ends, which lost 2 bases and 2 bases, there was a span of 15 bases. Per germline, CDR1 MNHNS and CDR2 SASEGT. The CDR3 DNA sequence: TGTGCCAGCAGTGAATCCCCAACAGGGTCGAACTATGGCTACACCTTC. It yields the protein CASSESPTGSNYGYTF.

V usage is TRBV9 and J usage is TRBJ2-1, with TRBD2 identical over 14 bases. Trimming removed 4 bases from V and 7 bases from J; junction bases left unmatched: 7. The germline V gene has CDR1 SGDLS and CDR2 YYNGEE. The CDR3 has 16 residues. The CDR3 reads CASSFLTSGGANEQFF. For the CDR3, the DNA is TGTGCCAGCAGCTTCCTGACTAGCGGGGGGGCGAATGAGCAGTTCTTC.